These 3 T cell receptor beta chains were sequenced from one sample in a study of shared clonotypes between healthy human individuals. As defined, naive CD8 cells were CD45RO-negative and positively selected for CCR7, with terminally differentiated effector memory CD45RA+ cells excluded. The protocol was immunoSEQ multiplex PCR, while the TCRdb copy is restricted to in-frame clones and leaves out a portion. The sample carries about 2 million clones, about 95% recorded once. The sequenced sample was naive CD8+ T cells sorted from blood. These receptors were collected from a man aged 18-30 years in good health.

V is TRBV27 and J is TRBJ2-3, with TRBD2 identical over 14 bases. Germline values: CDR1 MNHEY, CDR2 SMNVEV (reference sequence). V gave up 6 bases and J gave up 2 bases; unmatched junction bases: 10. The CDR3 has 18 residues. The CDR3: CASSPGLAGVGDTDTQYF. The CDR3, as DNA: TGTGCCAGCAGCCCGGGACTAGCGGGGGTAGGTGACACAGATACGCAGTATTTT.

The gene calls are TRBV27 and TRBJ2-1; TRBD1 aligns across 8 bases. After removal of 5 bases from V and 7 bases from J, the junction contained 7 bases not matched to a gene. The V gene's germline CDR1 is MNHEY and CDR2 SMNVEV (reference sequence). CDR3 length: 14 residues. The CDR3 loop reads CASSETGALNEQFF. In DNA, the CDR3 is TGTGCCAGCAGTGAGACAGGGGCGTTAAATGAGCAGTTCTTC.

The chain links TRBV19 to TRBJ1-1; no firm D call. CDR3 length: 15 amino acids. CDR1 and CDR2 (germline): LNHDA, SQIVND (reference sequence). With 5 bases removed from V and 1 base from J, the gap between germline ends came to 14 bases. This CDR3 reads CASSLRVGKNTEAFF. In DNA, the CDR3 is TGTGCCAGTAGTTTGAGGGTGGGAAAGAACACTGAAGCTTTCTTT.